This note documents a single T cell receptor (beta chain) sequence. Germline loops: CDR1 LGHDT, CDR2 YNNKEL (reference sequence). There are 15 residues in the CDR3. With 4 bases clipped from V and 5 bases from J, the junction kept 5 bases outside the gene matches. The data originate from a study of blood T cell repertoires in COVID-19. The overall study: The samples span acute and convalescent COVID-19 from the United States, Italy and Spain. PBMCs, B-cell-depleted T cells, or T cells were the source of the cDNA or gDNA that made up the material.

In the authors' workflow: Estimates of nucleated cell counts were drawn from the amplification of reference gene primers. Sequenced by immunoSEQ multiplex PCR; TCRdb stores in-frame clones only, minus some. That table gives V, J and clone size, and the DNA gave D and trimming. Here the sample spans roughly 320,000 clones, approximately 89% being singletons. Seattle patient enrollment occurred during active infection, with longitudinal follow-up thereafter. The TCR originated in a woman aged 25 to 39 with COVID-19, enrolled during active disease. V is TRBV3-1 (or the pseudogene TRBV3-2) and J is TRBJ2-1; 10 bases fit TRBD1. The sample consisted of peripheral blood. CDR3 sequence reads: CASSRGQGSNNEQFF. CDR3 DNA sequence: TGTGCCAGCAGCCGGGGACAGGGGTCTAACAATGAGCAGTTCTTC.